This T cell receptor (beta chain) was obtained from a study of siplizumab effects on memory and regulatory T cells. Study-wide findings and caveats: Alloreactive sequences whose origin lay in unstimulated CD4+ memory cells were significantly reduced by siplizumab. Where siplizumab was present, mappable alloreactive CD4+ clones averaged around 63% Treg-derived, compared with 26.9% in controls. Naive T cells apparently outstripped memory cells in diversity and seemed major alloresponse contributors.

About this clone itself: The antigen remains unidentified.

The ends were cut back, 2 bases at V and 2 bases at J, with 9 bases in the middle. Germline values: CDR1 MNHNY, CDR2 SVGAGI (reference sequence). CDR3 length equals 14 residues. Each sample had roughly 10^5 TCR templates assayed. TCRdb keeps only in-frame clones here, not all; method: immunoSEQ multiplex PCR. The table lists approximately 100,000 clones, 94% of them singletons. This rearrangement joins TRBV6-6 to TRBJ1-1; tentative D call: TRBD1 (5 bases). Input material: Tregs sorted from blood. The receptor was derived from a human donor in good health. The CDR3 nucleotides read TGTGCCAGCAGTTACGCAGGGAGCAACACTGAAGCTTTCTTT. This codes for CASSYAGSNTEAFF.